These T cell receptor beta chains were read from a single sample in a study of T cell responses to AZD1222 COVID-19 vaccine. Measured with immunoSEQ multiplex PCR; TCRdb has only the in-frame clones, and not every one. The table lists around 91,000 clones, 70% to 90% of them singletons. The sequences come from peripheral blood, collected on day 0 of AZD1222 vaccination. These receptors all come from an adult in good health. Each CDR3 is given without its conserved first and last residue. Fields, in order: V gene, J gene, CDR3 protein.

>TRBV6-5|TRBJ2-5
ASRRDSPQETQY
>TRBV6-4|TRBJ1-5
ASSEEQTWYQPQH
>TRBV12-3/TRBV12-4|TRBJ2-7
ASSFAYEQY
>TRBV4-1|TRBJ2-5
ASSQEGGNSGMPQY
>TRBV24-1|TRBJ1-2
ATSDPNAGGGPNYGYT
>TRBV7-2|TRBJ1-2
ASSLDLAFYT
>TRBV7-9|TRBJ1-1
ASSLVGFGAF
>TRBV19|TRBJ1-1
ASSPAGFKLEAF
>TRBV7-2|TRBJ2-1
ASSDSERGSREQF
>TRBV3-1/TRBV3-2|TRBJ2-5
ASSQDTRQGARETQY
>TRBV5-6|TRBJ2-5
ASSLGDEETQY
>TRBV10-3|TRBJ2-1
AIRGSDSSYNEQF
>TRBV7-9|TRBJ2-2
ASRTGIGTGELF
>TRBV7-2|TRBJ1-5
ASSLAGGRNQPQH
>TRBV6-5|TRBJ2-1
ASSTRNEQF
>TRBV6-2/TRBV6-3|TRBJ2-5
ASSSPGQGEETQY
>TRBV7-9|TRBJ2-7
ASSITTGTSGRTHYEQY
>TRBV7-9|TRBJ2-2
ASSLGRGAGELF
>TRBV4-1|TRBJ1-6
ASSHSPGQGRSSYNSPLH
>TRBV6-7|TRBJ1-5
ASSYSKGRSNQPQH
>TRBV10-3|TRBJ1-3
AISENRETGNTIY
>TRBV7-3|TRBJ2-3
ASSLTVDTQY
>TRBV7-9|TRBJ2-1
ASSDRDSYNEQF
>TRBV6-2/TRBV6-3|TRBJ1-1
ASSSTGQLIKNTEAF
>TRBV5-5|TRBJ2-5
ASSLAPGAGETQY
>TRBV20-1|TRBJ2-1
SAYRDNEQF
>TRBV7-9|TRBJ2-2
ASSADREGF
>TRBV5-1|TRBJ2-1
ASSFGGYNEQF